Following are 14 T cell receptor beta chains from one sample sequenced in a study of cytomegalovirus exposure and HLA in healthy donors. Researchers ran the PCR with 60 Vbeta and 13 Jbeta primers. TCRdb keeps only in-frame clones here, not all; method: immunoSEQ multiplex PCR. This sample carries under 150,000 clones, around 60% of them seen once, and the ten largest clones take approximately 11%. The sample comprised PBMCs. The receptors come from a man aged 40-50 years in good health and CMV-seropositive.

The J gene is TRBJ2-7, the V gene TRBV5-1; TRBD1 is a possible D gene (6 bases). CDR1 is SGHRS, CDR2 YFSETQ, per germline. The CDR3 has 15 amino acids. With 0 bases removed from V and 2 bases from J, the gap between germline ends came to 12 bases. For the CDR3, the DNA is TGCGCCAGCAGCTTGGCATCAGGGGATCCCTACGAGCAGTACTTC. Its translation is CASSLASGDPYEQYF.

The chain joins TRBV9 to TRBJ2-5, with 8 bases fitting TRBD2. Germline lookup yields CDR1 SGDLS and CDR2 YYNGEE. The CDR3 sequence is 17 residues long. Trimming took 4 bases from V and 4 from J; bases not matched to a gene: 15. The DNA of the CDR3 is TGTGCCAGCAGCTCGGGACTAGGCGGGGGCGATGGAGAGACCCAGTACTTC. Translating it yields CASSSGLGGGDGETQYF.

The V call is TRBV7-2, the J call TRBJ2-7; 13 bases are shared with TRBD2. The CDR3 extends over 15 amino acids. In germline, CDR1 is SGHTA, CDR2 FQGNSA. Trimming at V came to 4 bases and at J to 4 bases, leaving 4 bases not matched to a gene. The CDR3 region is CASSSGTSGVYEQYF. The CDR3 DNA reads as TGTGCCAGCAGCTCTGGGACTAGCGGGGTTTACGAGCAGTACTTC. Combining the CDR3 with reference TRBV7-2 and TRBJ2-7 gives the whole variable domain GAGVSQSPSNKVTEKGKDVELRCDPISGHTALYWYRQSLGQGLEFLIYFQGNSAPDKSGLPSDRFSAERTGGSVSTLTIQRTQQEDSAVYLCASSSGTSGVYEQYFGPGTRLTVT.

CDR3 DNA: TGTGCCAGTAGTATAGAAGGAGGTGGTGATAGCAATCAGCCCCAGCATTTT. It translates to CASSIEGGGDSNQPQHF. The chain recombines TRBV19 with TRBJ1-5; D remains ambiguous. The CDR3 contains 17 residues. V was shortened by 0 bases and J by 0 bases, with 12 bases between the two germline ends. Germline assignment: CDR1 LNHDA and CDR2 SQIVND (reference sequence).

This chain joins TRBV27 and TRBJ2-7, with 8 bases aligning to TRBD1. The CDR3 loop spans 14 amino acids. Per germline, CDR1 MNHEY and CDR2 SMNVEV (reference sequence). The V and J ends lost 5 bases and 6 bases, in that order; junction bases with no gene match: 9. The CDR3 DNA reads TGTGCCAGCAGTAGAAACCAGGGGGCGGGCGAGCAGTACTTC. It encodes CASSRNQGAGEQYF.

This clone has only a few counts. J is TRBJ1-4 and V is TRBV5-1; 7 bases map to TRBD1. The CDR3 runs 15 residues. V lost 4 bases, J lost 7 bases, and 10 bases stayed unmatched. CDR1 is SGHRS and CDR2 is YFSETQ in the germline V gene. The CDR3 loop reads CASSPTQGLIEKLFF. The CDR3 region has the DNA TGCGCCAGCAGCCCTACACAGGGGCTTATTGAAAAACTGTTTTTT.

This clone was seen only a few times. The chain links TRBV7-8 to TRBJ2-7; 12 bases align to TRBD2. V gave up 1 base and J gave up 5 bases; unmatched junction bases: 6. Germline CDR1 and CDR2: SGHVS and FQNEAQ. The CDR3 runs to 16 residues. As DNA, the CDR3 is TGTGCCAGCAGCTTAGTGCCCGGACTAGCGGGAAACGAGCAGTACTTC. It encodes CASSLVPGLAGNEQYF.

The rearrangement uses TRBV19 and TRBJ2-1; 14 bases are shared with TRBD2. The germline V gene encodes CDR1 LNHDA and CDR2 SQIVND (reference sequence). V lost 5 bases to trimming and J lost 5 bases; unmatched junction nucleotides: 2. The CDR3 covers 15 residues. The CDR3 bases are TGTGCCAGTAGTGGGGGACTAGCGGGAGACAATGAGCAGTTCTTC. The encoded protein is CASSGGLAGDNEQFF.

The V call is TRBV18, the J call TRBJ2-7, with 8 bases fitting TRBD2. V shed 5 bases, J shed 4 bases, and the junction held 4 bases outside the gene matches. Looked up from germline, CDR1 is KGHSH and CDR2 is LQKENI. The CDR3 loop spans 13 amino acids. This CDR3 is CASSSPGGYEQYF. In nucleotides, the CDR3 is TGTGCCAGCTCATCGCCGGGGGGGTACGAGCAGTACTTC.

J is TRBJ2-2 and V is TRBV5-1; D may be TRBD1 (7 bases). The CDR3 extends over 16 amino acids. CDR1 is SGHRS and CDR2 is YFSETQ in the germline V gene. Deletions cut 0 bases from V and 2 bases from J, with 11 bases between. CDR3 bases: TGCGCCAGCAGCTTGGGCGGGACAGTTAACACCGGGGAGCTGTTTTTT. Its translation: CASSLGGTVNTGELFF.

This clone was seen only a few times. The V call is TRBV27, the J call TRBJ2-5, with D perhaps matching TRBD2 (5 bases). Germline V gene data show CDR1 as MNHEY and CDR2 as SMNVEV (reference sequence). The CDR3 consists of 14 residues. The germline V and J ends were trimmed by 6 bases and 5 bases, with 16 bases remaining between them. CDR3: CASRAYLGGETQYF. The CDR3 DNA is TGTGCCAGCAGGGCTTACTTAGGCGGGGAGACCCAGTACTTC.

This chain's CDR3 is CASSLREVDTQYF. The CDR3 nucleotides read TGTGCCAGCAGCTTGAGGGAGGTGGATACGCAGTATTTT. The V call is TRBV11-3, the J call TRBJ2-3; the D gene is possibly TRBD2 (6 bases). V was trimmed by 3 bases and J by 6 bases, leaving 10 bases between them. CDR1 and CDR2 (germline): SGHNT, YENEEA. The CDR3 is 13 amino acids.

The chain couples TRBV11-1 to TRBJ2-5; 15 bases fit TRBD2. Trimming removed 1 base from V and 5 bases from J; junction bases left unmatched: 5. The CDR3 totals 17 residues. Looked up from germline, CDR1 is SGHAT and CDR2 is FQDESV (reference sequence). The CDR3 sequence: CASSLVGLAGGGETQYF. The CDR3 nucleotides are TGTGCCAGCAGCTTAGTGGGACTAGCGGGAGGAGGGGAGACCCAGTACTTC.

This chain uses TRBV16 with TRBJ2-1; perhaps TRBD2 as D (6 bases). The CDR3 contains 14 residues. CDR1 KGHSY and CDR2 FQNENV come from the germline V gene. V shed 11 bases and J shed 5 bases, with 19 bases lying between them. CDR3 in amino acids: CASAGPQWDNEQFF. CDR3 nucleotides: TGTGCCTCGGCGGGACCCCAGTGGGACAATGAGCAGTTCTTC.